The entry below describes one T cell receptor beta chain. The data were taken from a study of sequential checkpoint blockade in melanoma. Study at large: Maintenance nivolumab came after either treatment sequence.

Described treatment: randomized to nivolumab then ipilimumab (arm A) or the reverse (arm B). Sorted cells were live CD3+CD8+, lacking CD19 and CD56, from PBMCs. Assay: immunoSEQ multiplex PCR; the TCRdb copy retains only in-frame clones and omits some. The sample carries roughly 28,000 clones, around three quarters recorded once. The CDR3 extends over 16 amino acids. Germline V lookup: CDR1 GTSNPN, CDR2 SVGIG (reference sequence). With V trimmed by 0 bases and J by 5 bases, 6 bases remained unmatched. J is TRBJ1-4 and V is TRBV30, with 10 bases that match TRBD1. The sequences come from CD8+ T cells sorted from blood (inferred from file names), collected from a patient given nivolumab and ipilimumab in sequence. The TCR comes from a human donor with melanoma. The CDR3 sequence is CAWSVSPGQGNEKLFF. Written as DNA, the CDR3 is TGTGCCTGGAGTGTATCTCCGGGACAGGGGAATGAAAAACTGTTTTTT. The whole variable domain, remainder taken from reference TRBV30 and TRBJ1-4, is SQTIHQWPATLVQPVGSPLSLECTVEGTSNPNLYWYRQAAGRGLQLLFYSVGIGQISSEVPQNLSASRPQDRQFILSSKKLLLSDSGFYLCAWSVSPGQGNEKLFFGSGTQLSVL.